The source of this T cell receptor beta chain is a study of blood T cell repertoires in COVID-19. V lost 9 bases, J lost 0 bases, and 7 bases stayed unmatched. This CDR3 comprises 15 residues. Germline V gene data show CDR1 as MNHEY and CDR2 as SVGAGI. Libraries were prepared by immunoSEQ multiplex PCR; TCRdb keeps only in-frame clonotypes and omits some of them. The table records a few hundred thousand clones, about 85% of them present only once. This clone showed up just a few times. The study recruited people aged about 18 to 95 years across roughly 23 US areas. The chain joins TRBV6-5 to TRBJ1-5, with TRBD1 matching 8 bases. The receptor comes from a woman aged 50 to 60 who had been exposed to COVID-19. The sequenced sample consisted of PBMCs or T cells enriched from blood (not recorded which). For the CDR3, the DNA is TGTGCCAGTTTGTGGACAGGGTATAGCAATCAGCCCCAGCATTTT. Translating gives CASLWTGYSNQPQHF.